These 13 T cell receptor beta chains were sequenced from one sample in a study of blood T cells in healthy people across ages. Primers used in a second PCR of roughly 6 to 11 cycles were a sample-barcoded 5' primer and a J-beta primer mix. TCRdb fed the 5' RACE reads into MiXCR, producing one record per CDR3 protein. The table shows approximately 820,000 distinct CDR3 sequences, with 40% to 50% occurring only once. Sequenced input: blood. All receptors derive from a man between 60 and 75 years old in good health.

The sample holds many counts of this clonotype. This chain joins TRBV6-6 and TRBJ2-5, with 9 bases aligning to TRBD1. J lost 8 bases, V lost 5 bases, and 6 bases had no gene match. The V gene's germline CDR1 is MNHNY and CDR2 SVGAGI (reference sequence). The CDR3 contains 13 residues. The CDR3, as DNA: TGTGCCAGCAGTGTCGGACAGGGGTCTACCCAGTACTTC. This translates into CASSVGQGSTQYF.

This clonotype came up a few times. The chain carries TRBV20-1 and TRBJ2-5, with 8 bases that match TRBD2. Trimming cost V 4 bases and J 5 bases; bases outside gene matches: 6. This CDR3 has 13 residues. Germline V gene data show CDR1 as DFQATT and CDR2 as SNEGSKA (reference sequence). For the CDR3, the DNA is TGCAGTGCTAACGGGGGGGCCGGGGAGACCCAGTACTTC. It specifies CSANGGAGETQYF.

The chain is built from TRBV5-1 and TRBJ2-3; D possibly matches TRBD1 or TRBD2 (6 bases each). The CDR3 is made up of 13 amino acids. The germline gives CDR1 SGHRS, CDR2 YFSETQ. Trimming took 5 bases from V and 4 from J, leaving 11 bases between them. CDR3 loop: CASSKGGPDTQYF. CDR3 in DNA: TGCGCCAGCAGTAAGGGGGGCCCAGATACGCAGTATTTT.

The V gene is TRBV6-2 or TRBV6-3, the J gene TRBJ2-1; no clear D gene. The CDR3 is 16 residues long. V was clipped by 0 bases and J by 1 base, with 10 bases between them. Germline V CDR1 and CDR2: MNHEY, SVGEGT. The CDR3 protein is CASSYSNRLSYNEQFF. CDR3 nucleotide sequence: TGTGCCAGCAGTTACTCGAATCGTTTGTCCTACAATGAGCAGTTCTTC.

A few counts support this clonotype. The chain uses TRBV28 and TRBJ1-6; D may be TRBD1 (6 bases). Germline CDR1 MDHEN, CDR2 SYDVKM. V lost 6 bases to trimming and J lost 5 bases, with 23 bases between them. This CDR3 region has 18 residues. The CDR3 DNA is TGTGCCAGCAGCACCGTGACCCGGAGGGGGGTAAATAATTCACCCCTCCACTTT. This translates into CASSTVTRRGVNNSPLHF.

The CDR3 loop is CASSFAPTGGFRYNEQFF. The DNA for the CDR3 is TGTGCCAGCAGCTTCGCCCCTACAGGGGGCTTTCGATACAATGAGCAGTTCTTC. V is TRBV7-8 and J is TRBJ2-1; 9 bases are shared with TRBD1. V shed 3 bases and J 4 bases; nucleotides not matched to a gene: 13. CDR3 length: 18 residues. Germline CDR1 reads SGHVS; CDR2 reads FQNEAQ.

The CDR3 sequence: CSARHRQGAETQYF. CDR3 DNA: TGCAGTGCTAGACACCGACAGGGGGCAGAGACCCAGTACTTC. V is TRBV20-1 and J is TRBJ2-5, with TRBD1 matching over 10 bases. V shed 2 bases, J shed 4 bases, and the junction held 4 bases outside the gene matches. The CDR3 is made up of 14 amino acids. Germline V gene lookup returns CDR1 DFQATT and CDR2 SNEGSKA (reference sequence).

V is TRBV6-6 and J is TRBJ2-5; D unresolved. The CDR3 spans 13 residues. With 2 bases removed from V and 2 bases from J, the gap between germline ends came to 6 bases. Germline V CDR1 and CDR2: MNHNY, SVGAGI (reference sequence). CDR3 amino acids: CASSYLQQETQYF. The CDR3 DNA reads TGTGCCAGCAGTTACCTCCAACAAGAGACCCAGTACTTC.

CDR3 sequence: CSARDQRGGNEKLFF. In DNA, the CDR3 is TGCAGTGCTAGAGATCAAAGAGGGGGCAATGAAAAACTGTTTTTT. This chain links TRBV20-1 with TRBJ1-4; 7 nucleotides align to TRBD1. With 0 bases clipped from V and 5 bases from J, the junction kept 6 bases outside the gene matches. This CDR3 region has 15 residues. Germline CDR1 reads DFQATT; CDR2 reads SNEGSKA (reference sequence).

Details on this clonotype: Just one base apart from a much larger clone, this may be a read error. The rearrangement joins TRBV7-2 to TRBJ2-7; D is possibly TRBD2 (5 bases). Germline V gene lookup returns CDR1 SGHTA and CDR2 FQGNSA. V was cut by 2 bases and J by 4 bases, with 18 bases left in between. The CDR3 extends over 16 amino acids. The CDR3 DNA sequence: TGTGCCAGCAGCTTAATACGGAGGCAGACTGGTTACGAGCAGTACTTC. This translates into CASSLIRRQTGYEQYF.

The chain recombines TRBV20-1 with TRBJ2-7; the match to TRBD2 covers 9 bases. Germline V gene sequence: CDR1 DFQATT, CDR2 SNEGSKA (reference sequence). This CDR3 region has 13 residues. V lost 5 bases, J lost 4 bases, and 6 bases stayed unmatched. CDR3 DNA: TGCAGTGCTGTCGCGGGGGGGCCTTACGAGCAGTACTTC. The encoded protein is CSAVAGGPYEQYF.

Turning to this clonotype: The junction departs from germline at one end; a sequencing error may be responsible. The chain is built from TRBV6-2 or TRBV6-3 and TRBJ2-5, with D possibly matching TRBD2 (6 bases). The DNA end favors TRBJ2-7, so the J call may be wrong. The CDR3 runs to 16 residues. Germline CDR1 MNHEY, CDR2 SVGEGT. CDR3 residues: CASSYSETSISSEQYF. The CDR3 DNA reads TGTGCCAGCAGTTACTCTGAGACTAGTATTTCCTCCGAGCAGTACTTC.

Details on this clonotype: Given a much more abundant clone one base away, this may be a read error. The chain recombines TRBV11-2 with TRBJ2-4; D tentatively fits TRBD1 or TRBD2 (5 bases each). CDR1 SGHAT and CDR2 FQNNGV come from the germline V gene. The CDR3 runs to 13 residues. Trimming stripped 5 bases from V and 13 bases from J, with 18 bases between. For the CDR3, the DNA is TGTGCCAGCAGCCGGTTTGGGGGTCTGGTGCAGTACTTC. Its protein is CASSRFGGLVQYF.